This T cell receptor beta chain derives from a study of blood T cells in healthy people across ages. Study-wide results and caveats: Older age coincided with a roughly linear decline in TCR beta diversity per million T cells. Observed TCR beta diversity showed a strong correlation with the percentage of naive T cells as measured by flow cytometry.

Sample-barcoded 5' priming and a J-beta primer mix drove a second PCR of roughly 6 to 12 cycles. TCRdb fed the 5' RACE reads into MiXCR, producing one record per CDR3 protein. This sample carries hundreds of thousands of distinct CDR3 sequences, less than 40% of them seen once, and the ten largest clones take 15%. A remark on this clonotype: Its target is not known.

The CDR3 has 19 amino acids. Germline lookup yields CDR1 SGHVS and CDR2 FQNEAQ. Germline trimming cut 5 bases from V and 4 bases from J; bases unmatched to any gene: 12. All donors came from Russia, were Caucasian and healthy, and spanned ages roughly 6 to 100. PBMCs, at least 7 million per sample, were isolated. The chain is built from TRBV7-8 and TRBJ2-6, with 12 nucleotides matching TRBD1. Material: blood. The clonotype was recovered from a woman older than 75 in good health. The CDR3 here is CASSIIVGDRGLGANVLTF. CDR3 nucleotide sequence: TGTGCCAGCAGCATCATCGTCGGGGACAGGGGGCTCGGGGCCAACGTCCTGACTTTC.